The 15 T cell receptor beta chains listed next were all sequenced from one sample in a study of neurological immune-mediated disorders. TCRdb used MiXCR to reprocess the 5' RACE reads, holding one entry per CDR3 protein. Of 50,000 to 60,000 distinct CDR3 sequences in the sample, roughly 15% were seen once. The specimen sequenced was PBMCs. The receptors were sampled from a man between 60 and 75 years old in good health.

The CDR3 region has the DNA TGCAGCGTGCACAGGGGTGGCAATGAGCAGTTCTTC. As protein: CSVHRGGNEQFF. This sequence joins TRBV29-1 and TRBJ2-1; 7 bases fit TRBD1. Germline V gene sequence: CDR1 SQVTM, CDR2 ANQGSEA. The CDR3 totals 12 residues. The J segment lost 6 bases and the V segment lost 6 bases, leaving 5 bases of the junction unmatched.

This clonotype was observed at least ten times. The gene calls are TRBV6-6 and TRBJ1-5; TRBD1 matches at 9 bases. The CDR3 covers 14 residues. CDR1 is MNHNY and CDR2 is SVGAGI in the germline V gene (reference sequence). V was clipped by 4 bases and J by 6 bases; unmatched bases: 4. CDR3 amino acids: CASSSGTGLQPQHF. Here the CDR3 DNA reads TGTGCCAGCAGTTCCGGGACAGGGCTTCAGCCCCAGCATTTT.

This clonotype was counted many times. The J gene is TRBJ2-7, the V gene TRBV12-3 or TRBV12-4, with 11 bases identical to TRBD2. J was trimmed by 7 bases and V by 1 base; bases with no gene match: 6. CDR3 length: 15 amino acids. The CDR3 spells CASSLVAGGPREQYF. CDR3 DNA sequence: TGTGCCAGCAGTTTAGTAGCGGGAGGGCCTAGGGAGCAGTACTTC.

This clonotype was picked up many times. V is TRBV20-1 and J is TRBJ2-7; D uncertain. In germline, CDR1 is DFQATT, CDR2 SNEGSKA (reference sequence). V was clipped by 0 bases and J by 0 bases, with 15 bases between them. CDR3 length: 16 amino acids. DNA for the CDR3: TGCAGTGCTAGAGATTGGACCAAGTCATACTCCTACGAGCAGTACTTC. This codes for CSARDWTKSYSYEQYF.

Details on this clonotype: Relative to the germline gene, one junction end is altered; a read error may explain this. V is TRBV7-2 and J is TRBJ1-2, with D possibly being TRBD1 (6 bases). Per the germline V gene, CDR1 is SGHTA and CDR2 is FQGNSA. CDR3 length: 14 amino acids. The CDR3 nucleotides are TGTGCCAGCAGCTTCTCCAGGGGTAACTATGGCTACACATTC. Protein: CASSFSRGNYGYTF.

This clonotype was recorded a few times. V is TRBV28 and J is TRBJ1-5, with a tentative D call TRBD1 (5 bases). From germline, CDR1 is MDHEN and CDR2 SYDVKM. CDR3 length: 14 residues. The CDR3 region is CASRVGVQNQPQHF. CDR3 DNA: TGTGCTAGCCGCGTAGGGGTGCAAAATCAGCCCCAGCATTTT.

The rearrangement uses TRBV9 and TRBJ1-2, with TRBD1 matching over 8 bases. The CDR3 extends over 15 amino acids. The germline V gene has CDR1 SGDLS and CDR2 YYNGEE. Trimming took 4 bases from V and 5 from J; bases not matched to a gene: 10. The CDR3: CASSPEDRERYGYTF. In DNA form, the CDR3 reads TGTGCCAGCAGCCCCGAGGACAGGGAGCGATATGGCTACACCTTC. The full variable domain, rest sourced from reference TRBV9 and TRBJ1-2, is DSGVTQTPKHLITATGQRVTLRCSPRSGDLSVYWYQQSLDQGLQFLIQYYNGEERAKGNILERFSAQQFPDLHSELNLSSLELGDSALYFCASSPEDRERYGYTFGSGTRLTVV.

This clonotype was seen repeatedly, ten times or more. The chain is built from TRBV29-1 and TRBJ2-1; unclear D gene. V lost 3 bases and J 6 bases, leaving 3 bases between the germline ends. The V gene's germline CDR1 is SQVTM and CDR2 ANQGSEA. This CDR3 spans 10 amino acids. This CDR3 is CSVDANEQFF. For the CDR3, the DNA is TGCAGCGTTGACGCCAATGAGCAGTTCTTC.

In this sample, this clonotype turned up many times. The gene calls are TRBV2 and TRBJ2-3, with 8 nucleotides matching TRBD2. Germline loops: CDR1 SNHLY, CDR2 FYNNEI. Trimming removed 8 bases from V and 4 bases from J; junction bases left unmatched: 5. CDR3 length equals 13 residues. This CDR3 reads CASYGLAPDTQYF. Here the CDR3 DNA reads TGTGCCAGCTACGGACTAGCCCCAGATACGCAGTATTTT.

Relative to its sample, this clonotype is medium-sized (0.01 to 0.1%). The chain recombines TRBV28 with TRBJ2-3; unclear D gene. V was cut by 3 bases and J by 1 base, with 14 bases left in between. The length of the CDR3 is 16 residues. Germline V gene sequence: CDR1 MDHEN, CDR2 SYDVKM. CDR3 region: CASSFPPGSRTDTQYF. CDR3 coding DNA: TGTGCCAGCAGTTTTCCCCCTGGCTCCCGCACAGATACGCAGTATTTT.

At least ten counts were recorded for this clonotype. This rearrangement joins TRBV5-1 to TRBJ2-2; the match to TRBD1 covers 10 bases. The germline V gene has CDR1 SGHRS and CDR2 YFSETQ. J gave up 6 bases and V 0 bases, and 2 bases lay outside the gene matches. The CDR3 has 15 amino acids. The chain's CDR3 is CASSLVGQGSGELFF. CDR3 bases: TGCGCCAGCAGCTTGGTGGGACAGGGGTCCGGGGAGCTGTTTTTT.

This chain connects TRBV28 to TRBJ2-7, with 8 bases that match TRBD2. Trimming at V came to 5 bases and at J to 3 bases, leaving 6 bases not matched to a gene. The CDR3 loop spans 14 amino acids. The germline gives CDR1 MDHEN, CDR2 SYDVKM. CDR3 loop: CASSPGLESYEQYF. The CDR3 region has the DNA TGTGCCAGCAGTCCGGGACTAGAAAGCTACGAGCAGTACTTC.

This chain connects TRBV7-3 to TRBJ2-3; TRBD2 matches at 8 bases. This CDR3 region has 15 residues. The V and J ends lost 3 bases and 2 bases, in that order; junction bases with no gene match: 4. Germline CDR1 is SGHTA and CDR2 is FQGTGA. CDR3 in amino acids: CASSFSGTITDTQYF. The CDR3 nucleotides are TGTGCCAGCAGCTTTAGCGGGACCATCACAGATACGCAGTATTTT.

This clonotype has ten or more counts. The chain recombines TRBV11-2 with TRBJ2-5, with 8 bases lining up with TRBD2. This CDR3 is 14 amino acids long. Germline trimming cut 3 bases from V and 4 bases from J; bases unmatched to any gene: 4. Germline CDR1 reads SGHAT; CDR2 reads FQNNGV. The CDR3 DNA reads TGTGCCAGCAGCTTCGACGGGGGGGGAGAGACCCAGTACTTC. Its protein is CASSFDGGGETQYF.

This clonotype was detected ten times or more. J is TRBJ1-1 and V is TRBV12-3 or TRBV12-4; D is unresolved. The CDR3 runs 14 residues. The germline V and J ends were trimmed by 5 bases and 3 bases, with 13 bases remaining between them. The CDR3 protein is CASSETLPDTEAFF. CDR3 coding DNA: TGTGCCAGCAGTGAGACCCTCCCGGACACTGAAGCTTTCTTT.